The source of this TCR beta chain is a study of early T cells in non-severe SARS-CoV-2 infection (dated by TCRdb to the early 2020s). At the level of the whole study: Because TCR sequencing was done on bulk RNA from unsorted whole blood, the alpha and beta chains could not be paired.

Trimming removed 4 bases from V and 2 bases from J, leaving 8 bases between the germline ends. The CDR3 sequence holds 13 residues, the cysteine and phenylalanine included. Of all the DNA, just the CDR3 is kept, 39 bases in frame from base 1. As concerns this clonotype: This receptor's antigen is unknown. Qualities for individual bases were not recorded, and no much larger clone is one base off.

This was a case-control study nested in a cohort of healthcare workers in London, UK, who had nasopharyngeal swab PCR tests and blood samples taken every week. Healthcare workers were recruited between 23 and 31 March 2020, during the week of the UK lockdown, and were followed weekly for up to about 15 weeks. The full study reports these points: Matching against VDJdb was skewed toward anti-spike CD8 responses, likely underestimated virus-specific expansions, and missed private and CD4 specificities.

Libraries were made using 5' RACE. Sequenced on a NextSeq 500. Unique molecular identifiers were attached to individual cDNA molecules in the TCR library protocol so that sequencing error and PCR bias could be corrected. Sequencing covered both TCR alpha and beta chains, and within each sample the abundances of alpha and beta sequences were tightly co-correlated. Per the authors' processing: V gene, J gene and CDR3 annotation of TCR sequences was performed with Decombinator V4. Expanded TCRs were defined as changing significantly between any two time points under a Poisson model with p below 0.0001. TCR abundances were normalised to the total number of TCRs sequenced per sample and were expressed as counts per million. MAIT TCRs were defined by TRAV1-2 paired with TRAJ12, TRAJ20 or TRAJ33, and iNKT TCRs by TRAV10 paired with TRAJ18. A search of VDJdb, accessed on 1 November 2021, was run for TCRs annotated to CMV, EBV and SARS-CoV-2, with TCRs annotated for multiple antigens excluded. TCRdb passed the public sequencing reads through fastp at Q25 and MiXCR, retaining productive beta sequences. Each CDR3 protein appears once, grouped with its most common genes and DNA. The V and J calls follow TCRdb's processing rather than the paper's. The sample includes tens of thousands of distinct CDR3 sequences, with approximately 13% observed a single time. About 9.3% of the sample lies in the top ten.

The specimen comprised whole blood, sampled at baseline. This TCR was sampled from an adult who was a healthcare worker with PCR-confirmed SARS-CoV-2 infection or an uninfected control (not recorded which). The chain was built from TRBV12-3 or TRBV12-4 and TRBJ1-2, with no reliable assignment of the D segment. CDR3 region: CASSSRPNYGYTF. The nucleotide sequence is TGTGCCAGCAGTTCCCGACCCAACTATGGCTACACCTTC.